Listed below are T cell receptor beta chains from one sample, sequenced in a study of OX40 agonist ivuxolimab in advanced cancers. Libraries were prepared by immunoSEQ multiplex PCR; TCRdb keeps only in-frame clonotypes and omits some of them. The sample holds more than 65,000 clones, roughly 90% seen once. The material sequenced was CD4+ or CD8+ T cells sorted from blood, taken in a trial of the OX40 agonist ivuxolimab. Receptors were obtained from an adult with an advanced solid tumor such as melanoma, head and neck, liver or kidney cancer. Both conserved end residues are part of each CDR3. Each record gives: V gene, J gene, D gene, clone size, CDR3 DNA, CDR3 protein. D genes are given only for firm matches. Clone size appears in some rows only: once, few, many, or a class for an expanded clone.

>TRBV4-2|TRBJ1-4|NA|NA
TGTGCCAGCAGAAAGGGGGAGCCTAATGAAAAACTGTTTTTT
CASRKGEPNEKLFF
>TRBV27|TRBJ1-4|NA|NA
TGTGCCAGCAGTTGGGGGATAAATGAAAAACTGTTTTTT
CASSWGINEKLFF
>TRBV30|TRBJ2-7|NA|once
TGTGCCTGGAGTTGGGGGCCGTACGAGCAGTACTTC
CAWSWGPYEQYF
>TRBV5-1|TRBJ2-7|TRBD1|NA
TGCGCCAGCAGCCCTCAAAAACCGGGACAGGGCTACGAGCAGTACTTC
CASSPQKPGQGYEQYF
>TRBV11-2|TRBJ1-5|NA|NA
TGTGCCAGCAGCTTAGTCCCGGGCGATAGACTGGGGGATCAGCCCCAGCATTTT
CASSLVPGDRLGDQPQHF
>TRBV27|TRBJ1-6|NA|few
TGTGCCAGCAGTTTATCGAGGGGGGGGCGAAATTCACCCCTCCACTTT
CASSLSRGGRNSPLHF
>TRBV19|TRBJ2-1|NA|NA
TGTGCCAGTAGTATAGCCCCAGGACAGTACAATGAGCAGTTCTTC
CASSIAPGQYNEQFF
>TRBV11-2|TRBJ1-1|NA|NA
TGTGCCAGCAGCTTACTAAGGTTTCTGCCTGAAGCTTTCTTT
CASSLLRFLPEAFF
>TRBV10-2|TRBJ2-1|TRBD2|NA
TGCGCCAGCAGTCCCAGCGGGGGGGCCTACAATGAGCAGTTCTTC
CASSPSGGAYNEQFF
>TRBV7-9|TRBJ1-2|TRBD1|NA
TGTGCCAGCAGCCGACAATCCCAGGGGGGATTCTATGGCTACACCTTC
CASSRQSQGGFYGYTF
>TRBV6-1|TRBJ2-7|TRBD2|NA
TGTGCCAGCAGCGAGCTAGCGGGGGACACCTACGAGCAGTACTTC
CASSELAGDTYEQYF
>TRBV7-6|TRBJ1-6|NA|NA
TGTGCCAGCAGCCCTTGGGGGGGCGAGGGGCATTCACCCCTCCACTTT
CASSPWGGEGHSPLHF
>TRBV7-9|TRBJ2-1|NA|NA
TGTGCCGGGGGACTCCCCCATGAGCAGTTCTTC
CAGGLPHEQFF
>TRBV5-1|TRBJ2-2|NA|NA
TGCGCCAGCAGCTTGCTAGGCGGGGAGCTGTTTTTT
CASSLLGGELFF
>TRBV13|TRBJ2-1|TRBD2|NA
TGTGCCAGCAGCCCCCAGGCGACTAGCGGGGTGGATGAGCAGTTCTTC
CASSPQATSGVDEQFF
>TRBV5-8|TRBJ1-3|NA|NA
TGTGCCAGCAGCTTGGACACCGACCACTCTGGAAACACCATATATTTT
CASSLDTDHSGNTIYF
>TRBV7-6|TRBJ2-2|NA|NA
TGTGCCAGCAGCCCCTTTACGGGGTACACCGGGGAGCTGTTTTTT
CASSPFTGYTGELFF
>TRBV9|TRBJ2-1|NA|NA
TGTGCCAGCAGCACCTCAAGCCTGACATCGCCGGCATACAATGAGCAGTTCTTC
CASSTSSLTSPAYNEQFF
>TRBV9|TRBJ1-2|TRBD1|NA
TGTGCCAGCAGCGGATGGACAGGGTCTAACTATGGCTACACCTTC
CASSGWTGSNYGYTF
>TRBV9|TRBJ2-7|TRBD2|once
TGTGCCAGCAGCGTAAAGAGTGGAGGGAGGGACGAGCAGTACTTC
CASSVKSGGRDEQYF
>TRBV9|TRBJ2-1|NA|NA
TGTGCCAGCAGCGTTGCGGGCACTTCCTACAATGAGCAGTTCTTC
CASSVAGTSYNEQFF
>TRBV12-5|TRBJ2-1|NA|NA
TGTGCTAGTGGCCCTCCCGGGGTCAGTTACTCCTACAATGAGCAGTTCTTC
CASGPPGVSYSYNEQFF
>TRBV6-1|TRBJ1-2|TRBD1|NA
TGTGCCAGCAGTGAAGCCTGGACAGGGTTCGGCTACACCTTC
CASSEAWTGFGYTF
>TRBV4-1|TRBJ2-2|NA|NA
TGCGCCAGCAGCCAAGCAATGGGGAGGGGGGAGACGAACACCGGGGAGCTGTTTTTT
CASSQAMGRGETNTGELFF
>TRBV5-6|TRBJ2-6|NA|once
TGTGCCAGCAGCTGGCCTAGCCTCAGTGGGTCTGGGGCCAACGTCCTGACTTTC
CASSWPSLSGSGANVLTF